This TCR beta chain was obtained from a study of blood T cell repertoires in COVID-19. The wider study: The study drew acute and convalescent COVID-19 samples from the United States, Italy and Spain. In each case, the material was cDNA or gDNA derived from T cells, B-cell-depleted T cells, or PBMCs.

The V and J ends lost 0 bases and 5 bases respectively, with 15 bases between them. This CDR3 has 16 residues. Germline-derived CDR1 and CDR2 are SGHRS and YFSETQ. The authors' processing: Amplification from reference gene primers served as the basis for estimated nucleated cell counts. TCRdb keeps only in-frame clones here, not all; method: immunoSEQ multiplex PCR. The D gene and trimming were derived from the DNA, and the V and J assignments and clone size from that table. The data hold about 190,000 clones, with over 70% observed a single time. The sample taken for sequencing was peripheral blood. The TCR originated in a man in his sixties with acute or convalescent COVID-19. V usage is TRBV5-1 and J usage is TRBJ1-5, with D maybe TRBD1 (5 bases). CDR3 nucleotides: TGCGCCAGCAGCTTGGCCCCGGGAGGGGTCGATCAGCCCCAGCATTTT. Translating gives CASSLAPGGVDQPQHF. The whole variable domain, remainder taken from reference TRBV5-1 and TRBJ1-5, is KAGVTQTPRYLIKTRGQQVTLSCSPISGHRSVSWYQQTPGQGLQFLFEYFSETQRNKGNFPGRFSGRQFSNSRSEMNVSTLELGDSALYLCASSLAPGGVDQPQHFGDGTRLSIL.